Below are 11 T cell receptor beta chains sequenced from a single sample in a study of technical replicates of blood from a handful of donors. Measured with immunoSEQ multiplex PCR; TCRdb has only the in-frame clones, and not every one. Found here are some 94,000 clones, 90% to 96% of them singletons; the top ten hold about 0.34%. Sequenced sample: T cells isolated from PBMCs. Receptors were obtained from a human donor in good health.

The chain combines TRBV6-5 with TRBJ1-1; 7 positions agree with TRBD1. Germline lookup yields CDR1 MNHEY and CDR2 SVGAGI. J was trimmed by 0 bases and V by 5 bases; bases with no gene match: 6. The length of the CDR3 is 15 residues. The CDR3 coding sequence is TGTGCCAGCAGTCCGACGACAGGGCTGAACACTGAAGCTTTCTTT. Encoded protein: CASSPTTGLNTEAFF.

This chain links TRBV7-3 with TRBJ1-1; a possible D gene is TRBD1 (6 bases). Trimming stripped 2 bases from V and 0 bases from J, with 13 bases between. This CDR3 has 16 amino acids. Germline CDR1 SGHTA, CDR2 FQGTGA. The DNA of the CDR3 is TGTGCCAGCAGCTTATGGGGGCGGGGGATGAACACTGAAGCTTTCTTT. Its translation is CASSLWGRGMNTEAFF. Variable domain in full (rest from reference TRBV7-3 and TRBJ1-1): GAGVSQTPSNKVTEKGKYVELRCDPISGHTALYWYRQSLGQGPEFLIYFQGTGAADDSGLPNDRFFAVRPEGSVSTLKIQRTERGDSAVYLCASSLWGRGMNTEAFFGQGTRLTVV.

The gene calls are TRBV2 and TRBJ2-3, with 12 positions matching TRBD2. V shed 11 bases, J shed 2 bases, and the junction held 2 bases outside the gene matches. Germline V gives CDR1 SNHLY, CDR2 FYNNEI. The CDR3 is 13 residues long. The CDR3 loop is CAGLAGNTDTQYF. CDR3 sequence (DNA): TGTGCCGGACTAGCGGGGAACACAGATACGCAGTATTTT.

This clone has just one count. The chain links TRBV5-6 to TRBJ2-1, with TRBD2 as a possible D gene (6 bases). The CDR3 runs 17 residues. Germline V gives CDR1 SGHDT, CDR2 YYEEEE. V lost 0 bases, J lost 7 bases, and 20 bases lay in between. DNA of the CDR3: TGTGCCAGCAGCTTGGTGGGGGGTTTCGAAATCGGGAATGAGCAGTTCTTC. This translates into CASSLVGGFEIGNEQFF.

V and J are TRBV6-1 and TRBJ1-1; 8 bases line up with TRBD1. CDR1 MNHNS and CDR2 SASEGT come from the germline V gene. The CDR3 runs 15 residues. Trimming cost V 3 bases and J 5 bases; bases outside gene matches: 8. The CDR3 DNA is TGTGCCAGCAGTGAGGCATCAGGGGGCGGAACTGAAGCTTTCTTT. Translation: CASSEASGGGTEAFF.

The chain links TRBV4-2 to TRBJ2-3; D unresolved. Trimming took 0 bases from V and 5 from J, leaving 3 bases between them. The CDR3 has 12 residues. Germline V gene lookup returns CDR1 LGHNA and CDR2 YNFKEQ. For the CDR3, the DNA is TGTGCCAGCAGCCAAGATCTAGATACGCAGTATTTT. Translating gives CASSQDLDTQYF.

The V gene is TRBV18, the J gene TRBJ2-1; possible D gene TRBD2, 6 bases. The CDR3 covers 13 residues. Trimming stripped 2 bases from V and 7 bases from J, with 9 bases between. The germline V gene has CDR1 KGHSH and CDR2 LQKENI. As DNA, the CDR3 is TGTGCCAGCTCACCAGGAGGGTTGAATGAGCAGTTCTTC. Residues: CASSPGGLNEQFF.

The chain carries TRBV5-6 and TRBJ2-7; D gene ambiguous. The CDR3 is 17 amino acids. V lost 2 bases to trimming and J lost 2 bases, with 20 bases between them. The germline CDR1 and CDR2 sequences are SGHDT and YYEEEE. CDR3 amino acids: CASSLLLVAPEPYEQYF. CDR3 in DNA: TGTGCCAGCAGCTTACTACTGGTGGCTCCGGAGCCCTACGAGCAGTACTTC.

This clone was picked up one time. The gene calls are TRBV6-5 and TRBJ1-5; tentative D call: TRBD1 (6 bases). Trimming removed 6 bases at V and 2 bases at J, with 8 bases between. The CDR3 is 13 residues long. CDR1 MNHEY and CDR2 SVGAGI come from the germline V gene. The CDR3 sequence: CASSRGRNQPQHF. The CDR3 DNA reads as TGTGCCAGCAGCAGGGGCCGCAATCAGCCCCAGCATTTT.

This clone was detected once. The chain is built from TRBV4-1 and TRBJ2-1; D is perhaps TRBD2 (5 bases). Germline-derived CDR1 and CDR2 are MGHRA and YSYEKL. Trimming took 0 bases from V and 4 from J, leaving 13 bases between them. This CDR3 contains 16 residues. For the CDR3, the DNA is TGCGCCAGCAGCCAAGATTCCGGCGGGCTATACAATGAGCAGTTCTTC. It encodes CASSQDSGGLYNEQFF.

This clone was detected once. The chain combines TRBV18 with TRBJ1-1; D gene unclear. The germline gives CDR1 KGHSH, CDR2 LQKENI. The CDR3 extends over 14 amino acids. V lost 4 bases, J lost 3 bases, and 12 bases lay in between. CDR3 protein: CASSLREKYTEAFF. CDR3 DNA: TGTGCCAGCTCACTACGGGAAAAATACACTGAAGCTTTCTTT.